These 27 T cell receptor beta chains were all obtained from the same sample, sequenced in a study of cytomegalovirus exposure and HLA in healthy donors (dated by TCRdb to about 2017). The protocol used for the library was the immunoSEQ multiplex PCR assay. For the multiplex PCR, a mixture combining 60 forward primers for TCR Vbeta segments and 13 reverse primers for TCR Jbeta segments was used. The table was pulled from immuneACCESS by TCRdb, which kept in-frame rearrangements only. Such tables lose some clones; where checked, under half of the loss comes from unresolved V genes, and the rest has no known cause. This sample holds 100,000 or so clones; less than 85% were observed only once. The ten biggest clones cover 7% to 10% of the sample. The sample taken for sequencing was PBMCs. All receptors come from a man aged 35 to 55 in good health and CMV-seropositive.

The V gene is TRBV19, the J gene TRBJ1-1; TRBD1 matches 9 bases. The CDR3 extends over 14 amino acids. V gave up 8 bases and J gave up 6 bases; unmatched junction bases: 10. Germline CDR1 LNHDA, CDR2 SQIVND (reference sequence). The CDR3 loop is CASSGQGNVPEAFF. The CDR3 region has the DNA TGTGCCAGTTCGGGACAGGGAAACGTCCCTGAAGCTTTCTTT.

The chain uses TRBV7-2 and TRBJ1-2, with 7 bases that match TRBD1. Looked up from germline, CDR1 is SGHTA and CDR2 is FQGNSA. The trim removed 5 bases at V and 1 base at J, leaving 7 bases unmatched. This CDR3 has 15 amino acids. In DNA form, the CDR3 reads TGTGCCAGCAGCCCGACAGGGCCTCTTAACTATGGCTACACCTTC. Encoded protein: CASSPTGPLNYGYTF. The variable domain in full, completed from reference TRBV7-2 and TRBJ1-2, reads GAGVSQSPSNKVTEKGKDVELRCDPISGHTALYWYRQSLGQGLEFLIYFQGNSAPDKSGLPSDRFSAERTGGSVSTLTIQRTQQEDSAVYLCASSPTGPLNYGYTFGSGTRLTVV.

The gene calls are TRBV6-5 and TRBJ1-1; a possible D gene is TRBD1 (5 bases). Germline CDR1 is MNHEY and CDR2 is SVGAGI. The CDR3 extends over 13 amino acids. Trimming took 6 bases from V and 0 from J, leaving 8 bases between them. Here the CDR3 DNA reads TGTGCCAGCAGGGGGCCTCTGAACACTGAAGCTTTCTTT. This gives the protein CASRGPLNTEAFF.

The J gene is TRBJ1-6, the V gene TRBV6-1; D ambiguous. The CDR3 runs to 16 residues. CDR1 and CDR2 from the germline V gene are MNHNS and SASEGT. Trimming shortened V by 1 base and J by 4 bases, and 11 bases separated the two germline ends. CDR3 DNA: TGTGCCAGCAGTGAAGTAGCGGACCAATATAATTCACCCCTCCACTTT. Protein: CASSEVADQYNSPLHF.

This chain uses TRBV19 with TRBJ2-1; TRBD1 is a possible D gene (6 bases). The CDR3 totals 13 residues. Per germline, CDR1 LNHDA and CDR2 SQIVND (reference sequence). Trimming shortened V by 3 bases and J by 5 bases, and 8 bases separated the two germline ends. CDR3 DNA: TGTGCCAGTAGTATCGGACAGAACAATGAGCAGTTCTTC. Residues: CASSIGQNNEQFF.

The chain couples TRBV28 to TRBJ1-2, with TRBD1 matching 7 bases. Germline-derived CDR1 and CDR2 are MDHEN and SYDVKM. V shed 10 bases and J 1 base; nucleotides not matched to a gene: 9. The CDR3 consists of 14 residues. The CDR3 protein is CAILTGTDNYGYTF. CDR3 nucleotides: TGTGCCATCCTAACCGGGACAGATAACTATGGCTACACCTTC.

V and J are TRBV5-8 and TRBJ1-3; D is undetermined. V was pared by 7 bases and J by 2 bases, with 10 bases between. Germline assignment: CDR1 SGHTS and CDR2 YDEGEE. The CDR3 has 13 amino acids. The CDR3 nucleotides are TGTGCCAGCTCCGCCCGAGCTGGAAACACCATATATTTT. This translates into CASSARAGNTIYF.

The chain employs TRBV6-5 and TRBJ2-7; TRBD1 matches 7 bases. V was clipped by 2 bases and J by 4 bases; unmatched bases: 11. The CDR3 consists of 16 residues. Per the germline V gene, CDR1 is MNHEY and CDR2 is SVGAGI. This chain's CDR3 is CASSYEFTGEWYEQYF. Written as DNA, the CDR3 is TGTGCCAGCAGTTACGAATTTACAGGGGAATGGTACGAGCAGTACTTC.

The chain employs TRBV6-5 and TRBJ2-3, with no clear D. Germline values: CDR1 MNHEY, CDR2 SVGAGI. The CDR3 is 15 amino acids. V lost 6 bases and J lost 7, with 20 bases in between. The CDR3 loop is CASSPGAQPRNTQYF. CDR3 nucleotides: TGTGCCAGCAGCCCTGGAGCCCAACCAAGGAATACGCAGTATTTT.

The chain joins TRBV19 to TRBJ2-7; D perhaps matches TRBD2 (5 bases). The V end lost 8 bases, the J end lost 6 bases, and 17 bases lay between the germline ends. There are 13 residues in the CDR3. Germline CDR1 and CDR2: LNHDA and SQIVND (reference sequence). CDR3: CASGWTRRGEQYF. DNA for the CDR3: TGTGCCAGTGGGTGGACTCGCCGGGGCGAGCAGTACTTC.

This chain joins TRBV14 and TRBJ1-6; 7 bases are a match to TRBD1. This CDR3 region has 15 residues. Germline lookup yields CDR1 SGHDN and CDR2 FVKESK. Trimming took 4 bases from V and 4 from J; bases not matched to a gene: 4. The CDR3 coding sequence is TGTGCCAGCAGCCCCGGACAGGCTTATAATTCACCCCTCCACTTT. Translated, it gives CASSPGQAYNSPLHF. Drawing the rest from reference TRBV14 and TRBJ1-6, the complete variable domain is EAGVTQFPSHSVIEKGQTVTLRCDPISGHDNLYWYRRVMGKEIKFLLHFVKESKQDESGMPNNRFLAERTGGTYSTLKVQPAELEDSGVYFCASSPGQAYNSPLHFGNGTRLTVT.

This clone was seen once. This rearrangement joins TRBV7-9 to TRBJ2-1; weak D call: TRBD1 (5 bases). This CDR3 has 16 amino acids. V gave up 2 bases and J gave up 1 base, with 12 bases separating them. Germline V gene data show CDR1 as SEHNR and CDR2 as FQNEAQ (reference sequence). This chain's CDR3 is CASSLRQSLSYNEQFF. CDR3 DNA sequence: TGTGCCAGCAGCTTAAGACAGTCCCTTTCCTACAATGAGCAGTTCTTC.

This clone occurred a few times. The chain couples TRBV5-1 to TRBJ1-4, with TRBD1 matching 9 bases. CDR3 length: 14 amino acids. The germline gives CDR1 SGHRS, CDR2 YFSETQ. With V trimmed by 2 bases and J by 8 bases, 4 bases remained unmatched. The CDR3 nucleotides read TGCGCCAGCAGCTTAACAGGGGGCCGGGAAAAACTGTTTTTT. It encodes CASSLTGGREKLFF.

The chain is built from TRBV7-9 and TRBJ1-4; D gene uncertain. The CDR3 covers 17 residues. Trimming took off 5 bases at V and 8 bases at J, with 24 bases between the two ends. Germline lookup yields CDR1 SEHNR and CDR2 FQNEAQ (reference sequence). The CDR3 sequence is CASSPTGGTMTGEKLFF. The CDR3 region has the DNA TGTGCCAGCAGCCCTACCGGAGGAACCATGACGGGAGAAAAACTGTTTTTT.

This clone showed up just once. The CDR3 reads CASSIQGTGLTGELFF. CDR3 bases: TGTGCCAGTAGTATACAAGGGACAGGGTTAACCGGGGAGCTGTTTTTT. V usage is TRBV19 and J usage is TRBJ2-2, with 9 bases matching TRBD1. The CDR3 has 16 amino acids. Germline CDR1 is LNHDA and CDR2 is SQIVND (reference sequence). With V trimmed by 2 bases and J by 5 bases, 6 bases remained unmatched.

The genes are TRBV2 and TRBJ2-3; 8 positions agree with TRBD1. The CDR3 is made up of 15 amino acids. V lost 6 bases, J lost 8 bases, and 13 bases stayed unmatched. The germline gives CDR1 SNHLY, CDR2 FYNNEI. Here the CDR3 reads CASRGEQGVSVTQYF. As DNA, the CDR3 is TGTGCCAGCAGGGGAGAACAGGGGGTTTCAGTTACGCAGTATTTT.

The chain has TRBV11-3 and TRBJ1-1; D call uncertain. The CDR3 runs 11 residues. V was cut by 0 bases and J by 8 bases, with 4 bases left in between. From germline, CDR1 is SGHNT and CDR2 YENEEA. CDR3 amino acids: CASSLDSEAFF. The CDR3 DNA follows: TGTGCCAGCAGCTTAGATAGCGAAGCTTTCTTT.

V usage is TRBV29-1 and J usage is TRBJ1-1, with a possible D match to TRBD1 (5 bases). Trimming shortened V by 8 bases and J by 3 bases, and 13 bases separated the two germline ends. There are 12 residues in the CDR3. CDR1 SQVTM and CDR2 ANQGSEA come from the germline V gene. The CDR3 spells CSSRRGDTEAFF. CDR3 DNA sequence: TGCAGCTCCCGGCGGGGGGACACTGAAGCTTTCTTT.

The chain carries TRBV30 and TRBJ1-1, with D possibly being TRBD1 (6 bases). CDR1 is GTSNPN, CDR2 SVGIG, per germline (reference sequence). This CDR3 has 13 residues. Trimming took 0 bases from V and 2 from J, leaving 7 bases between them. The CDR3 is CAWSVQGNTEAFF. Written as DNA, the CDR3 is TGTGCCTGGAGTGTACAGGGTAACACTGAAGCTTTCTTT.

The J gene is TRBJ2-5, the V gene TRBV13, with 7 bases that match TRBD1. Germline CDR1 reads PRHDT; CDR2 reads FYEKMQ (reference sequence). J lost 5 bases, V lost 4 bases, and 10 bases had no gene match. CDR3 length: 15 residues. CDR3 sequence (DNA): TGTGCCAGCAGCTCGAGACAGGGATCAGGGGAGACCCAGTACTTC. This codes for CASSSRQGSGETQYF.

This sequence joins TRBV28 and TRBJ1-2; TRBD1 aligns across 7 bases. From germline, CDR1 is MDHEN and CDR2 SYDVKM. The CDR3 covers 13 residues. The junction had 8 bases not matched to a gene; V was cut back by 5 bases and J by 8 bases. CDR3 sequence reads: CASSLDRVRGYTF. The CDR3 DNA is TGTGCCAGCAGTCTAGACAGGGTCCGGGGCTACACCTTC.

This clone was counted between two and nine times. The rearrangement joins TRBV5-4 to TRBJ1-2; D uncertain. Germline V gives CDR1 SGHNT, CDR2 YYREEE (reference sequence). Trimming shortened V by 0 bases and J by 4 bases, and 4 bases separated the two germline ends. This CDR3 has 12 residues. CDR3 in DNA: TGTGCCAGCAGCTTGGACAGCTATGGCTACACCTTC. This encodes CASSLDSYGYTF.

This clone has a handful of counts. V usage is TRBV4-3 and J usage is TRBJ1-1, with 9 nucleotides matching TRBD1. The CDR3 extends over 18 amino acids. CDR1 is LGHNA and CDR2 is YSLEER in the germline V gene. Trimming cost V 0 bases and J 3 bases; bases outside gene matches: 11. CDR3 loop: CASSQDRDRVFPYTEAFF. In DNA form, the CDR3 reads TGCGCCAGCAGCCAAGATCGGGACAGGGTCTTCCCTTACACTGAAGCTTTCTTT.

The chain joins TRBV19 to TRBJ2-5; TRBD1 might be the D (7 bases). Germline V gives CDR1 LNHDA, CDR2 SQIVND (reference sequence). V dropped 4 bases and J dropped 5 bases, with 11 bases sitting between them. This CDR3 spans 13 amino acids. The CDR3 DNA sequence: TGTGCCAGTAGTACAGGGGGGTGGGAGACCCAGTACTTC. Its protein is CASSTGGWETQYF.

The rearrangement joins TRBV6-1 to TRBJ2-1, with 13 bases identical to TRBD2. The CDR3 contains 15 residues. V shed 4 bases, J shed 7 bases, and the junction held 4 bases outside the gene matches. Germline V gene data show CDR1 as MNHNS and CDR2 as SASEGT. This chain's CDR3 is CASSARTSGSNEQFF. CDR3 bases: TGTGCCAGCAGTGCCAGGACTAGCGGGAGTAATGAGCAGTTCTTC.

This chain links TRBV4-3 with TRBJ2-6, with a possible D match to TRBD1 (5 bases). The CDR3 runs to 17 residues. Germline lookup yields CDR1 LGHNA and CDR2 YSLEER. V dropped 0 bases and J dropped 4 bases, with 13 bases sitting between them. CDR3: CASSQDPTGEGANVLTF. DNA for the CDR3: TGCGCCAGCAGCCAAGATCCCACAGGTGAAGGGGCCAACGTCCTGACTTTC.

The V and J genes are TRBV2 and TRBJ1-6; D remains unclear. Between the trimmed V and J ends, which lost 2 bases and 7 bases, there was a span of 9 bases. Germline loops: CDR1 SNHLY, CDR2 FYNNEI. This CDR3 spans 14 amino acids. The CDR3 DNA reads as TGTGCCAGCAGTGAAATACAACCAAATTCACCCCTCCACTTT. The encoded protein is CASSEIQPNSPLHF. Using reference TRBV2 and TRBJ1-6 for the parts outside the CDR3, the full variable domain is EPEVTQTPSHQVTQMGQEVILRCVPISNHLYFYWYRQILGQKVEFLVSFYNNEISEKSEIFDDQFSVERPDGSNFTLKIRSTKLEDSAMYFCASSEIQPNSPLHFGNGTRLTVT.